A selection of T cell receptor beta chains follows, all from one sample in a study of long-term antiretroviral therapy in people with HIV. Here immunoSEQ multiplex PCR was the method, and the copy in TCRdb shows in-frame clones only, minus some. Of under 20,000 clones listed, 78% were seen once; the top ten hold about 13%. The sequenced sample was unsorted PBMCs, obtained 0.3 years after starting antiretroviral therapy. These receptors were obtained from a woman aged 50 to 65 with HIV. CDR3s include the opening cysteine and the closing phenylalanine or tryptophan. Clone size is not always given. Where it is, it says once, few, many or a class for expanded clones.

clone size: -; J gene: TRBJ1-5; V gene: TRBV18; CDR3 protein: CASSPDRNQPQHF
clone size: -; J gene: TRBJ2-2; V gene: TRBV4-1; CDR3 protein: CASSRDAASTGELFF
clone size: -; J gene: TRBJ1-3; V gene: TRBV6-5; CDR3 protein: CASSSGRIGNTIYF
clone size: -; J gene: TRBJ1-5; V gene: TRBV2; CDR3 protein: CASTGDSQPQHF
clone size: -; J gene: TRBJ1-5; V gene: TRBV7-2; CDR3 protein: CASSLPSPGSLQNQPQHF
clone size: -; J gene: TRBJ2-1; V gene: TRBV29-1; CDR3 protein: CSGENHRGANEQFF
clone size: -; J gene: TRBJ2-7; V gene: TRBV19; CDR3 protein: CASTSSGTGVYEQYF
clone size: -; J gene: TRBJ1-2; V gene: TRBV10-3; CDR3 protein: CAISAVSGEGYTF
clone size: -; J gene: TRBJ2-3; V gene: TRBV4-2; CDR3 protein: CASSQADTQYF
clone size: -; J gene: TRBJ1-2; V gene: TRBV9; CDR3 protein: CASSVEGTAANYGYTF
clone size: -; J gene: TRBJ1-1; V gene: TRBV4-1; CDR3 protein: CASSESGGTNTEAFF
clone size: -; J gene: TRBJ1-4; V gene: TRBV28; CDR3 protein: CASSLSIGMYATNEKLFF
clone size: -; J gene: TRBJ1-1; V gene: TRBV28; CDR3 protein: CASSLLTQLMNTEAFF
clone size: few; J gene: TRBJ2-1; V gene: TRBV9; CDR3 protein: CATAVDSYNEQFF
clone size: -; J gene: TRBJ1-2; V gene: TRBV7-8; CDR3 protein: CASSPGTGSLLNYGYTF
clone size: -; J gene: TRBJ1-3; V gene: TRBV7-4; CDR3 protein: CASSFDGNGNTIYF
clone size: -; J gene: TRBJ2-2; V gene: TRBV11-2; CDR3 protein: CASSYGLAAGELFF
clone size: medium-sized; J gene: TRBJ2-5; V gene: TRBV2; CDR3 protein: CASSPGTGGATQYF
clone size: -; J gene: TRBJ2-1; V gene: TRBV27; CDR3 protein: CASRDSRTYNEQFF
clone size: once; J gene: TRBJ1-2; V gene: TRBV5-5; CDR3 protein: CASSPHPARTGGGYGYTF
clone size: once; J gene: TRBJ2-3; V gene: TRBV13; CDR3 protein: CASSFGQGTTSDTQYF
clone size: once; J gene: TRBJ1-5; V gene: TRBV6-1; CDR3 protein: CASSGGTGGLVGNQPQHF
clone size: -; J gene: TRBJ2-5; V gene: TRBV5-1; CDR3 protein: CASSLEGQARQETQYF
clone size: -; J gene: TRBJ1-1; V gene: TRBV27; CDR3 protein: CATRAGGSNTEAFF
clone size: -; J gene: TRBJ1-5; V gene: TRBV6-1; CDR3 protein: CASSETTGPWGSNQPQHF
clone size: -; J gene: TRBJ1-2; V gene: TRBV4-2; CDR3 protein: CASSHLMGEESGYTF
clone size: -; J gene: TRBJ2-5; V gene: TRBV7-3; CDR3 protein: CASSITGGGETQYF